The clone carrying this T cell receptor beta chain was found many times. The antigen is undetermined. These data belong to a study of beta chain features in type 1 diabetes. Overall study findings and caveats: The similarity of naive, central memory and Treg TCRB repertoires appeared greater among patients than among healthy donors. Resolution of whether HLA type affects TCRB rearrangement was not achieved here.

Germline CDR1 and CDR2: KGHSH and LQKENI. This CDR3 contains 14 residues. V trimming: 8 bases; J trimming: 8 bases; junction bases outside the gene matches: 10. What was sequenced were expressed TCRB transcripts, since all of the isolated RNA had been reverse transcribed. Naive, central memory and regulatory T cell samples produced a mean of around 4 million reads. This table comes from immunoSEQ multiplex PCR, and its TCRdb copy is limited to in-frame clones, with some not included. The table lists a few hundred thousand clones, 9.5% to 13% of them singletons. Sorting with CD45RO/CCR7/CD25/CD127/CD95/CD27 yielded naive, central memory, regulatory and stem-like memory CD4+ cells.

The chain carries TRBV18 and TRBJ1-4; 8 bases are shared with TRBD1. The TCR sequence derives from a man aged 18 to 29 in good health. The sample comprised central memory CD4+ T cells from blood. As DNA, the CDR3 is TGTGCCAGCCGTGGTGACAGGGGCGACGAAAAACTGTTTTTT. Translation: CASRGDRGDEKLFF.